A selection of T cell receptor beta chains follows, all from one sample in a study of shared clonotypes between healthy human individuals. Some clones are missing from TCRdb's copy, which holds only in-frame ones; the method was immunoSEQ multiplex PCR. The sample shows hundreds of thousands of clones, approximately 96% of them seen only once. Sequencing was done on a sample of naive CD8+ T cells sorted from blood. These receptors were taken from a woman aged 25-40 years in good health. The CDR3 runs from the conserved cysteine through the conserved F or W. Each record gives: V gene, CDR3 protein.

V gene: TRBV28
CDR3 protein: CASSRPPWAGHSNQPQHF

V gene: TRBV5-4
CDR3 protein: CASSYGLRGDTDTQYF

V gene: TRBV5-4
CDR3 protein: CASNPGGRTEAFF

V gene: TRBV7-6
CDR3 protein: CASSLAPGGEGDGYTF

V gene: TRBV27
CDR3 protein: CASSFLAGAHEQFF

V gene: TRBV11-2
CDR3 protein: CASSAVEVNEQYF

V gene: TRBV6-5
CDR3 protein: CASSYTGQAAGYTF

V gene: TRBV9
CDR3 protein: CASSVGTGLNNEQFF

V gene: TRBV11-1
CDR3 protein: CASSPTSGRGSQFF

V gene: TRBV4-1
CDR3 protein: CASSPARGPAYEQYF

V gene: TRBV7-8
CDR3 protein: CASSATGGASGELFF

V gene: TRBV2
CDR3 protein: CASSEGWNTEAFF

V gene: TRBV9
CDR3 protein: CASSVEGLAGLTGELFF

V gene: TRBV7-9
CDR3 protein: CASSTPRTSGPFQETQYF

V gene: TRBV28
CDR3 protein: CASSFLAGGLASYNEQFF

V gene: TRBV27
CDR3 protein: CASSYRTSGYEQYF

V gene: TRBV7-8
CDR3 protein: CASSPWGQTGEGDEQYF

V gene: TRBV19
CDR3 protein: CASIYGEGNTEAFF

V gene: TRBV27
CDR3 protein: CASSLSGLAGGPYNEQFF

V gene: TRBV30
CDR3 protein: CAWSGVRGQSSGANVLTF

V gene: TRBV19
CDR3 protein: CASSTPGGRTEAFF

V gene: TRBV11-2
CDR3 protein: CASSLSWLAGVFDTQYF

V gene: TRBV5-1
CDR3 protein: CASSLDQGGMYEQYF

V gene: TRBV5-1
CDR3 protein: CASSLRRSYEQYF

V gene: TRBV7-2
CDR3 protein: CASSLVGRPVKETQYF

V gene: TRBV9
CDR3 protein: CASSAGQGYNEQFF

V gene: TRBV28
CDR3 protein: CASSLATNQETQYF

V gene: TRBV7-9
CDR3 protein: CASSHPWSRDGYTF

V gene: TRBV6-1
CDR3 protein: CASSETGNYGYTF

V gene: TRBV13
CDR3 protein: CASSLEKQGPEQYF

V gene: TRBV7-9
CDR3 protein: CASSPKDGMGLSYEQYF

V gene: TRBV7-2
CDR3 protein: CASSFHGPTYEQYF

V gene: TRBV7-9
CDR3 protein: CASSFKDSKRIGEKLFF

V gene: TRBV28
CDR3 protein: CASGNRGPHTGELFF

V gene: TRBV10-2
CDR3 protein: CASSERGIGYGYTF

V gene: TRBV27
CDR3 protein: CASSSSGNEQFF

V gene: TRBV6-4
CDR3 protein: CASSDRTGGRQFF

V gene: TRBV27
CDR3 protein: CASRSTGLSYEQYF

V gene: TRBV18
CDR3 protein: CASSPLRAPPYTQYF

V gene: TRBV6-5
CDR3 protein: CASSYSRGGEQYF

V gene: TRBV29-1
CDR3 protein: CSVGGERISYNEQFF

V gene: TRBV27
CDR3 protein: CASTTGTGVLNEQFF

V gene: TRBV4-1
CDR3 protein: CASSQAGDGYQPQHF

V gene: TRBV19
CDR3 protein: CATTTGLAYPGELFF

V gene: TRBV5-6
CDR3 protein: CASSPGLGNTEAFF

V gene: TRBV7-8
CDR3 protein: CASSSGLAGYYNEQFF

V gene: TRBV28
CDR3 protein: CASSYTDTQYF

V gene: TRBV27
CDR3 protein: CASRTGGTEQFF

V gene: TRBV27
CDR3 protein: CASRGLGIGEQYF

V gene: TRBV27
CDR3 protein: CASSLGLNQPQHF

V gene: TRBV28
CDR3 protein: CASQGTDLYNEQFF

V gene: TRBV19
CDR3 protein: CASSETGVDGYTF

V gene: TRBV7-9
CDR3 protein: CASTPPSYNEQFF